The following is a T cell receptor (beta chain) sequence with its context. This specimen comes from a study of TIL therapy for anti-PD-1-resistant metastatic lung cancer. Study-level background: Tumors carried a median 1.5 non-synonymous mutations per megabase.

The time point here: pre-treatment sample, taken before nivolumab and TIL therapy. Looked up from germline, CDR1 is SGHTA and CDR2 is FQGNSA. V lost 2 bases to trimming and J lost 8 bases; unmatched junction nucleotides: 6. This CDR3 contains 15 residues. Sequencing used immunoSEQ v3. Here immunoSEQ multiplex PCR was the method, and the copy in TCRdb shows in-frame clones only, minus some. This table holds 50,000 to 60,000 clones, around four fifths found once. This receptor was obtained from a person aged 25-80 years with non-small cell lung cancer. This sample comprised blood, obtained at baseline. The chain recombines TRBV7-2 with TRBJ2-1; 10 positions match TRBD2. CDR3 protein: CASSLNLAGDHEQFF. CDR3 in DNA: TGTGCCAGCAGCTTAAATCTAGCGGGGGACCATGAGCAGTTCTTC.